This T cell receptor (beta chain) emerged from a study of T cell clonotyping in hematopoietic cell transplantation. Assay: immunoSEQ multiplex PCR; the TCRdb copy retains only in-frame clones and omits some. The profile shows 10,000 to 15,000 clones, 89% of them singletons. V trimming: 3 bases; J trimming: 5 bases; junction bases outside the gene matches: 10. The germline CDR1 and CDR2 sequences are SGHAT and FQNNGV. This CDR3 has 16 amino acids. As to this clone: Its specificity is not known.

The study's findings and limits: Graft donor and pretransplant recipient Inverse Simpson Index values predicted broader posttransplant TCR diversity. Cells were unsorted, so CD4 and CD8 contributions were not separated. At the given depth, recipient repertoires were over 97% de novo clonotypes. After transplant, recipient diversity fell while pathologically expanded clonotypes grew through day 180.

This rearrangement joins TRBV11-2 to TRBJ2-5, with TRBD1 matching over 9 bases. Sequencing was performed on peripheral blood mononuclear cells. This clonotype was obtained from a human donor who either received an allogeneic hematopoietic cell transplant for a myeloid malignancy or was a related donor (not recorded which). Some clones in this sample may be carry-over from other donors' samples. CDR3 DNA: TGTGCCAGCAGCTTGAGGACAGGGGAGGGGGGGGAGACCCAGTACTTC. Residues: CASSLRTGEGGETQYF.